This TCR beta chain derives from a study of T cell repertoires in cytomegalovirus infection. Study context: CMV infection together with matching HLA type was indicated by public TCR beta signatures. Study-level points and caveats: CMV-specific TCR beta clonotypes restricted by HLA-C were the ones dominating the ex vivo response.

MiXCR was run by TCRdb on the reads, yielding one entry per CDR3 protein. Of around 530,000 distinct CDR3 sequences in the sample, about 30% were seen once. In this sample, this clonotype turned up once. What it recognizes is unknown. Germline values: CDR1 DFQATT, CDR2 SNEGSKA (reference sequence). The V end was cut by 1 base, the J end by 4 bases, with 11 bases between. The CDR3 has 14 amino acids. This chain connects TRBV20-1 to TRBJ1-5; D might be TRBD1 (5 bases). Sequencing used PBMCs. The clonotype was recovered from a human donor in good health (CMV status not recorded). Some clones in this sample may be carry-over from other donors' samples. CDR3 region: CSARVPGTNQPQHF. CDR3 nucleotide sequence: TGCAGTGCTAGAGTCCCCGGGACGAATCAGCCCCAGCATTTT.